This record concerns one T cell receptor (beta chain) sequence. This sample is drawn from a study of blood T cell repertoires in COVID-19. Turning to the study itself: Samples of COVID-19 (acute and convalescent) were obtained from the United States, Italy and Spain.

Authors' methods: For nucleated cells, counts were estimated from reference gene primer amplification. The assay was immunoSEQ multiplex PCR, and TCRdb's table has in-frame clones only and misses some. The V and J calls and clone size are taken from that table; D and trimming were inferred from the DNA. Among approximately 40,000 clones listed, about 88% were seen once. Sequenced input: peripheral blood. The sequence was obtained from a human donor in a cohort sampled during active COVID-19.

CDR3 loop: CASSRNIPGLADEKLFF. The CDR3, as DNA: TGTGCCAGCAGCCGTAACATCCCGGGACTGGCGGATGAAAAACTGTTTTTT. V usage is TRBV4-2 and J usage is TRBJ1-4, with D perhaps matching TRBD1 (5 bases). Germline CDR1 and CDR2: LGHNA and YNFKEQ. V lost 4 bases and J 6 bases, leaving 21 bases between the germline ends. This CDR3 is 17 amino acids long.